This TCR beta chain emerged from a study of cytomegalovirus exposure and HLA in healthy donors. Study results and caveats: Most observed TCR sequences were rare, whereas some public TCRs were detected in many donors. Only CMV serostatus was available as immune exposure information. In presence/absence analyses, roughly uniform sequencing depth across donors was assumed. An analysis done earlier found most TCR beta V segments productive about 90% or about 30% of the time.

Regarding this clone: The antigen is unknown.

Germline V gene lookup returns CDR1 KGHSH and CDR2 LQKENI. The junction had 5 bases not matched to a gene; V was cut back by 3 bases and J by 0 bases. This CDR3 spans 16 amino acids. PCR was performed using 60 Vbeta and 13 Jbeta primers. TCRdb keeps only in-frame clones here, not all; method: immunoSEQ multiplex PCR. Of 120,000 to 150,000 clones listed, about 73% are singletons. This TCR derives from a man aged 40-49 years in good health and CMV-seropositive. What was sequenced was PBMCs. The chain uses TRBV18 and TRBJ1-1; TRBD1 aligns across 9 bases. The chain's CDR3 is CASSPGQGQMNTEAFF. The CDR3 region has the DNA TGTGCCAGCTCACCCGGACAGGGGCAAATGAACACTGAAGCTTTCTTT.